This T cell receptor (beta chain) was sequenced in a study of OX40 agonist ivuxolimab in advanced cancers. Background on the whole study: Ivuxolimab, which targeted the costimulatory receptor OX40 (CD134), was an agonistic, fully human IgG2 monoclonal antibody. Intravenous ivuxolimab was administered to patients every 2 weeks at six dose levels: 0.01, 0.1, 0.3, 1.5, 3 and 10 mg/kg. Of the roughly 50 dose-escalation patients, hepatocellular carcinoma was present in about 20, melanoma in around 15, renal cell carcinoma in 9 and head and neck cancer in 9. In the dose-escalation cohort, roughly 82% of patients were male, and the mean age was 60 years with a range of roughly 23 to 79. Patients were allowed to have had prior anti-PD-1, anti-PD-L1 or anti-CTLA-4 therapy, and 40% to 45% of the dose-escalation patients had previously received checkpoint inhibitors. Partial responses were achieved by three dose-escalation patients, of whom one had hepatocellular carcinoma and two had cutaneous melanoma. Peripheral TCRbeta sequencing aimed to test whether ivuxolimab altered TCR sequence diversity and caused clonal T-cell expansion. The paper covers the monotherapy dose-escalation part of the phase I ivuxolimab trial, which included N ≈ 54 patients.

To sequence the TCRbeta CDR3 region, genomic DNA was isolated from the sorted cells. The immunoSEQ Assay was used for sequencing of TCRbeta CDR3 regions. TCRdb retrieved this table from immuneACCESS and kept in-frame rearrangements only. Not all clones are present; in checked studies, unresolved V genes account for under half, and no reason is known for the remainder. Within this sample are nearly 80,000 clones, with approximately 84% of them counted one time only. Clones ranked in the top ten supply about 25% of the sample. V trim: 0 bases; J trim: 0 bases; unmatched bases: 5. Its CDR3 holds 16 amino acids, cysteine through phenylalanine. Only the CDR3 DNA is retained, 48 bases long and in frame from the first base. The germline V gene provides CDR1 SGHRS and CDR2 YFSETQ. Patients with autoimmune disease history or receiving systemic immunosuppression were excluded from the trial. In every dose cohort, peripheral blood was drawn for TCR sequencing at baseline, cycle 4 day 1, and cycle 7 day 1. Samples were obtained from an open-label, multicenter, first-in-human phase I dose-escalation trial of ivuxolimab. Adults with locally advanced or metastatic head and neck squamous cell, hepatocellular, melanoma or renal cell carcinoma were enrolled in the trial. Before TCR sequencing, CD4+ T cells and CD8+ T cells from peripheral blood were sorted into separate populations.

Concerning this clone itself: The antigen this receptor binds is unknown. Per-base quality was not reported, and no clone a single base away is much larger than it.

General study outcomes and caveats: Low levels of normalized T-cell clonal expansion were also shown by some nonresponding patients. Partial responders in the 0.1-3.0 mg/kg groups had among the lowest normalized peripheral clonal expansion, especially among CD8+ T cells. Clonal expansion of both CD4+ and CD8+ blood T cells was observed from baseline to week 6 at doses 0.1 to 3.0 mg/kg. After ivuxolimab, expanded clones were on average more numerous among CD8+ T cells than among CD4+ T cells. Antigen specificity was not determined for the clonally expanded peripheral T cells.

This sequence was found in an adult with an advanced solid tumor such as melanoma, head and neck, liver or kidney cancer. The input for sequencing was CD4+ or CD8+ T cells sorted from blood, taken in a trial of the OX40 agonist ivuxolimab. The chain joins TRBV5-1 to TRBJ1-2, with TRBD1 matching 7 junction bases. The DNA sequence reads TGCGCCAGCAGCTTGGCGGGACAGCGCCCTAACTATGGCTACACCTTC. It encodes CASSLAGQRPNYGYTF.